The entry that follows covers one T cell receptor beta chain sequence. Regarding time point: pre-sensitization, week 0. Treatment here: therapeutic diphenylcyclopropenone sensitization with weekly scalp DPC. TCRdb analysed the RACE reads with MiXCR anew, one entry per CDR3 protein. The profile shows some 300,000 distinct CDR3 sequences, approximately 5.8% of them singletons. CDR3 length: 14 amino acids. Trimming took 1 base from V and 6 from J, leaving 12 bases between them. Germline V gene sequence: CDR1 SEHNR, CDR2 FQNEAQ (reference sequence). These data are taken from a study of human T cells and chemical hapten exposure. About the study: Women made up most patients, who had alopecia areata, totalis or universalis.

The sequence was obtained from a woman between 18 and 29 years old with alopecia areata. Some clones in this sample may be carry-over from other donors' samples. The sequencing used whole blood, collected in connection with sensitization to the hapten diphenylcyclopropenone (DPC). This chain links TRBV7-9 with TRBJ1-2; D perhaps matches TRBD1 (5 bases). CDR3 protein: CASSLDSGRDGYTF. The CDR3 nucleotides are TGTGCCAGCAGCTTAGATTCAGGGCGCGATGGCTACACCTTC. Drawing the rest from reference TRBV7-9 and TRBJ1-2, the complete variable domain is DTGVSQNPRHKITKRGQNVTFRCDPISEHNRLYWYRQTLGQGPEFLTYFQNEAQLEKSRLLSDRFSAERPKGSFSTLEIQRTEQGDSAMYLCASSLDSGRDGYTFGSGTRLTVV.